A selection of T cell receptor beta chains follows, all from one sample in a study of post-analysis software for immune sequencing data. TCRdb recomputed calls from the PCR reads with MiXCR, one row per CDR3 protein. Of 600,000 to 750,000 distinct CDR3 sequences in the sample, around 64% are singletons; the top ten hold roughly 10%. The source material was blood. Every receptor here comes from a girl aged 2-15 years with multiple sclerosis. Each CDR3 is given with its conserved first and last residue. D genes are given only for firm matches. Only some rows state a clone size, as once, few, many or a class for expanded clones.

V gene: TRBV5-1; J gene: TRBJ2-3; clone size: -; D gene: -; CDR3 DNA: TGCGCCAGCAGCTTGGACAGGGACACAGATACGCAGTATTTT; CDR3 protein: CASSLDRDTDTQYF
V gene: TRBV4-3; J gene: TRBJ2-3; clone size: -; D gene: TRBD2; CDR3 DNA: TGCGCCAGCAGCCAAACGGGGGGAAGTGGACAGTATTTT; CDR3 protein: CASSQTGGSGQYF
V gene: TRBV3-1; J gene: TRBJ2-1; clone size: once; D gene: -; CDR3 DNA: TGTGCCAGCAGCCAGAAAAAAGGCAATGAGCAGTTCTTC; CDR3 protein: CASSQKKGNEQFF
V gene: TRBV30; J gene: TRBJ2-4; clone size: -; D gene: -; CDR3 DNA: TGTGCCTGGGACGGTTCCAAAAACATTCAGTACTTC; CDR3 protein: CAWDGSKNIQYF
V gene: TRBV9; J gene: TRBJ2-7; clone size: -; D gene: -; CDR3 DNA: TGTGCCAGCAGCAAACAGGACGGTCCCTACGAGCAGTACTTC; CDR3 protein: CASSKQDGPYEQYF
V gene: TRBV2; J gene: TRBJ1-2; clone size: -; D gene: -; CDR3 DNA: TGTGCCAGCACCTCCGAGGGGTCACCTGGAGGCTACACCTTC; CDR3 protein: CASTSEGSPGGYTF
V gene: TRBV29-1; J gene: TRBJ2-5; clone size: -; D gene: -; CDR3 DNA: TGCAGCGTTGCGGCGGGCTCAGGAGGGGAGCAGTACTTC; CDR3 protein: CSVAAGSGGEQYF
V gene: TRBV7-9; J gene: TRBJ1-2; clone size: -; D gene: -; CDR3 DNA: TGTGCCAGCAGCTTAATTCGGCGCCTTGAGGATGGCTACACCTTC; CDR3 protein: CASSLIRRLEDGYTF
V gene: TRBV21-1; J gene: TRBJ2-7; clone size: -; D gene: -; CDR3 DNA: TGTGATAGACAGGACGAGCAGTACTTC; CDR3 protein: CDRQDEQYF
V gene: TRBV12-3/TRBV12-4; J gene: TRBJ2-3; clone size: -; D gene: -; CDR3 DNA: TGTGCCAGCAGTTTCCGGGCCTACACCGATACGCAGTATTTT; CDR3 protein: CASSFRAYTDTQYF
V gene: TRBV5-5; J gene: TRBJ1-2; clone size: -; D gene: -; CDR3 DNA: TGTGCCAGCAGCCCGCAACCGGGACTGAGCTATGGCTACACCTTC; CDR3 protein: CASSPQPGLSYGYTF
V gene: TRBV6-1; J gene: TRBJ1-5; clone size: -; D gene: TRBD1; CDR3 DNA: TGTGCCCGGCAGGGGGCACGTCAGCCCCAGCATTTT; CDR3 protein: CARQGARQPQHF
V gene: TRBV6-1; J gene: TRBJ2-3; clone size: -; D gene: TRBD2; CDR3 DNA: TGTGCCAGCAGCCCAATAGCGGGAGGGTATAGCACAGATACGCAGTATTTT; CDR3 protein: CASSPIAGGYSTDTQYF
V gene: TRBV12-3/TRBV12-4; J gene: TRBJ1-6; clone size: -; D gene: -; CDR3 DNA: TGTGCCAGCAGTTTGGTATGGGGGTCACCCCTCCACTTT; CDR3 protein: CASSLVWGSPLHF
V gene: TRBV7-3; J gene: TRBJ2-3; clone size: -; D gene: -; CDR3 DNA: TGTGCCAGCAGCCCTGCTGGATTAGGGGAGTCAGATACGCAGTATTTT; CDR3 protein: CASSPAGLGESDTQYF
V gene: TRBV11-3; J gene: TRBJ2-5; clone size: -; D gene: -; CDR3 DNA: TGTGCCAGCAGCAGAATACAGGATCGGGGGCAGTACTTC; CDR3 protein: CASSRIQDRGQYF
V gene: TRBV29-1; J gene: TRBJ2-3; clone size: -; D gene: -; CDR3 DNA: TGCAGCGGGGGGGGGACATCTAGCACAGATACGCAGTATTTT; CDR3 protein: CSGGGTSSTDTQYF
V gene: TRBV7-2; J gene: TRBJ1-1; clone size: -; D gene: -; CDR3 DNA: TGTGCCAGCAGCTTAGGAGGAACTGGCGAAATACGGGCGAACACTGAAGCTTTCTTT; CDR3 protein: CASSLGGTGEIRANTEAFF
V gene: TRBV5-1; J gene: TRBJ2-7; clone size: -; D gene: TRBD1; CDR3 DNA: TGCGCCAGCAGCTTGGAGGTCCGGACAGGCCTCTCCTACGAGCAGTACTTC; CDR3 protein: CASSLEVRTGLSYEQYF
V gene: TRBV28; J gene: TRBJ2-5; clone size: -; D gene: -; CDR3 DNA: TGTGCCAGCAGTTTAGGGGGACCGAAGACAGACTCGAAGAAGACCCAGTACTTC; CDR3 protein: CASSLGGPKTDSKKTQYF
V gene: TRBV4-3; J gene: TRBJ1-6; clone size: -; D gene: -; CDR3 DNA: TGCGCCAGCAGCCAAGATAAGGATTCACCCCTCCACTTT; CDR3 protein: CASSQDKDSPLHF
V gene: TRBV19; J gene: TRBJ2-5; clone size: -; D gene: -; CDR3 DNA: TGTGCCAGTAGTATATCAGCTGTAGAGACCCAGTACTTC; CDR3 protein: CASSISAVETQYF
V gene: TRBV4-1; J gene: TRBJ2-5; clone size: -; D gene: TRBD2; CDR3 DNA: TGCGCCAGCAGCCTACGAGCGGGAGGAGGGGAGACCCAGTACTTC; CDR3 protein: CASSLRAGGGETQYF
V gene: TRBV6-2/TRBV6-3; J gene: TRBJ2-7; clone size: -; D gene: -; CDR3 DNA: TGTGCCAGCTCAAAGGATACCGGGGGCTACTACGAGCAGTACTTC; CDR3 protein: CASSKDTGGYYEQYF